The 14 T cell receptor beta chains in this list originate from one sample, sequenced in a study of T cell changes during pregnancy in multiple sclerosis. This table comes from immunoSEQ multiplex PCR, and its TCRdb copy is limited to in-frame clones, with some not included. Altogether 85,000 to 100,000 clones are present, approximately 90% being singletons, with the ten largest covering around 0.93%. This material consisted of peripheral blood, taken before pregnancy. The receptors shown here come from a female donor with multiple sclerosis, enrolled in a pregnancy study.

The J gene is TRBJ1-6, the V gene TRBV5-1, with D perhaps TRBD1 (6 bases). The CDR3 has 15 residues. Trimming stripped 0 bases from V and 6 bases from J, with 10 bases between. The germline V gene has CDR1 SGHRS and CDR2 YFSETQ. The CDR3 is CASSLDTGPNSPLHF. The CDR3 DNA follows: TGCGCCAGCAGCTTGGATACAGGGCCTAATTCACCCCTCCACTTT.

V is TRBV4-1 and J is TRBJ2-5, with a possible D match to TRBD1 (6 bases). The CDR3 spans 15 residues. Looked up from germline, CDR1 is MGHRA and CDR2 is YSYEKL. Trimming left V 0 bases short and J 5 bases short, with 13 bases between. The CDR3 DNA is TGCGCCAGCAGCCAAGATCCAGGGGACCGCGAGACCCAGTACTTC. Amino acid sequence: CASSQDPGDRETQYF.

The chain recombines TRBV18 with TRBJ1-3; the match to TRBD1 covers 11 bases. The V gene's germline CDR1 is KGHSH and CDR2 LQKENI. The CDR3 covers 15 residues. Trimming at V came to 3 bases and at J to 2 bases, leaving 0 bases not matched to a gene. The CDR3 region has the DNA TGTGCCAGCTCACCGGGACAGGGGGCTGGAAACACCATATATTTT. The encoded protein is CASSPGQGAGNTIYF.

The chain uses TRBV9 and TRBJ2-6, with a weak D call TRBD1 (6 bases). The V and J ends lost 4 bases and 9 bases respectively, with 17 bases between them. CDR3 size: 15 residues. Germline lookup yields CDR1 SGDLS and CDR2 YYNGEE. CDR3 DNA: TGTGCCAGCAGCTCTACAGGGTTCGAAGGCAACGTCCTGACTTTC. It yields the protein CASSSTGFEGNVLTF.

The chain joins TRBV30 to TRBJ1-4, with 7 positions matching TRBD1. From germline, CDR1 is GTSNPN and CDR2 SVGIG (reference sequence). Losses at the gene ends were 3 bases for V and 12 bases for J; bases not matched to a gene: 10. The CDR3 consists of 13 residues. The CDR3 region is CAWSPDRRDQLFF. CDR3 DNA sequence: TGTGCCTGGAGCCCGGACAGGCGTGACCAACTGTTTTTT.

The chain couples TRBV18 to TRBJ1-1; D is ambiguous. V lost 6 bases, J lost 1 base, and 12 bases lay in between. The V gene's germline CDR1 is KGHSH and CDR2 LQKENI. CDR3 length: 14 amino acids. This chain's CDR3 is CASSPSSPNTEAFF. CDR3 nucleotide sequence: TGTGCCAGCTCCCCTAGTTCTCCGAACACTGAAGCTTTCTTT. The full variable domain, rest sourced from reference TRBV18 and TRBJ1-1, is NAGVMQNPRHLVRRRGQEARLRCSPMKGHSHVYWYRQLPEEGLKFMVYLQKENIIDESGMPKERFSAEFPKEGPSILRIQQVVRGDSAAYFCASSPSSPNTEAFFGQGTRLTVV.

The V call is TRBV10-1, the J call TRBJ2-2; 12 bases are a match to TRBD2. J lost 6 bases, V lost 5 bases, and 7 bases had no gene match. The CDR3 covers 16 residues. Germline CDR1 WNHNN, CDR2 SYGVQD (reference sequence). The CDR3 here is CASSRLAGATAGELFF. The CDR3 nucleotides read TGCGCCAGCAGTCGACTAGCGGGAGCCACGGCCGGGGAGCTGTTTTTT.

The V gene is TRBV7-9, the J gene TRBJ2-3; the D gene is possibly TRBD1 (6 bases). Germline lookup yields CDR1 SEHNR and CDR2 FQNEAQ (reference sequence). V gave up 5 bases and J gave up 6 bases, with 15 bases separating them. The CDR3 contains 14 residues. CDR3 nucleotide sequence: TGTGCCAGCAGCCCCCGGACAGATCGGGATACGCAGTATTTT. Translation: CASSPRTDRDTQYF.

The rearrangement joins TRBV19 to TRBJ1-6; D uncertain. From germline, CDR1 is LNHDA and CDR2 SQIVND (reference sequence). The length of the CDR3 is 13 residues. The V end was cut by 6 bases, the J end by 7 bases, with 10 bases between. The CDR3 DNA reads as TGTGCCAGTAGCGAGGGATTAAATTCACCCCTCCACTTT. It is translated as CASSEGLNSPLHF.

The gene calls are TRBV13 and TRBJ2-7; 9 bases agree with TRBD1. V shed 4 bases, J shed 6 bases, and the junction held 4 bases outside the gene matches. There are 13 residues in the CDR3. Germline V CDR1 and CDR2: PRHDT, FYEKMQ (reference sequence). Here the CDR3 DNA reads TGTGCCAGCAGCTCGGGACAGGGATCCGAGCAGTACTTC. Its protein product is CASSSGQGSEQYF.

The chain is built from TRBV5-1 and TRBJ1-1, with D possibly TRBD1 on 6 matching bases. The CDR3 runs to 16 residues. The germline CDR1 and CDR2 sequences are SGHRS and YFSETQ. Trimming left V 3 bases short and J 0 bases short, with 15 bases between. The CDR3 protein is CASSSHTGTMNTEAFF. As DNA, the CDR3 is TGCGCCAGCAGCTCACACACAGGGACGATGAACACTGAAGCTTTCTTT.

In DNA, the CDR3 is TGTGCCAGCAGTTACTCACAGGGGAACACTGAAGCTTTCTTT. Amino acid sequence: CASSYSQGNTEAFF. The chain joins TRBV6-6 to TRBJ1-1; D may be TRBD1 (6 bases). V lost 0 bases to trimming and J lost 1 base, with 6 bases between them. CDR1 and CDR2 (germline): MNHNY, SVGAGI (reference sequence). This CDR3 region has 14 residues.

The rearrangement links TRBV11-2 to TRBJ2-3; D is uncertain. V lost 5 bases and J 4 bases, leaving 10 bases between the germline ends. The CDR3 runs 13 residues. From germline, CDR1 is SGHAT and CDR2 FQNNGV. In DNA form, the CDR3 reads TGTGCCAGCAGCCCCCCCGAGTCAGATACGCAGTATTTT. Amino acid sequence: CASSPPESDTQYF.

Here the CDR3 DNA reads TGTGCCAGCAGCCCCCCCGACTGGGACTATGGCTACACCTTC. Amino acid sequence: CASSPPDWDYGYTF. This chain connects TRBV7-9 to TRBJ1-2, with D uncertain. CDR1 and CDR2 (germline): SEHNR, FQNEAQ (reference sequence). The V end lost 5 bases, the J end lost 3 bases, and 13 bases lay between the germline ends. The CDR3 loop spans 14 amino acids.